A selection of T cell receptor beta chains follows, all from one sample in a study of T cells in Graves' hyperthyroidism and ophthalmopathy. Via MiXCR, TCRdb re-called the multiplex PCR reads, giving one row per CDR3 protein. The sample yields about 380,000 distinct CDR3 sequences, less than 20% seen once. Sequenced sample: blood. Receptors originate from a man aged 18 to 29 with Graves' ophthalmopathy. Each CDR3 is given with its conserved first and last residue. A D gene is named only where the DNA matches it firmly. The size field is filled for only some rows; it gives once, few, many or a size class.

d_gene	v_gene	abundance	j_gene	CDR3nt	CDR3aa
-	TRBV12-3/TRBV12-4	many	TRBJ1-1	TGTGCCAGCATAACTACGGCAGCGAACACTGAAGCTTTCTTT	CASITTAANTEAFF
-	TRBV18	-	TRBJ2-5	TGTGCCAGCTCAAGGGCGGGGGACATACAAGAGACCCAGTACTTC	CASSRAGDIQETQYF
-	TRBV7-8	-	TRBJ2-1	TGTGCCAGCCGACGGGGCGCGATTACGAGGGGCTACAATGAGCAGTTCTTC	CASRRGAITRGYNEQFF
TRBD1	TRBV2	-	TRBJ2-5	TGTGCCAGCAGGGTCTTGTTCCGGGACAGGGAGGAGACCCAGTACTTC	CASRVLFRDREETQYF
-	TRBV4-1	many	TRBJ2-7	TGCGCCAGCAGCCAATCTTGGACAGAACACTACGAGCAGTACTTC	CASSQSWTEHYEQYF
-	TRBV24-1	few	TRBJ1-6	TGTGCCTCGAGTCCTACTGAGGGATCACCCCTCCACTTT	CASSPTEGSPLHF
-	TRBV3-1	-	TRBJ2-1	TGTGCCAGCAGCCGGAGTGGGAGTGAGCAGTTCTTC	CASSRSGSEQFF
-	TRBV20-1	few	TRBJ1-1	TGCAGTGCTATGATATATGTGGGCACTGAAGCTTTCTTT	CSAMIYVGTEAFF
TRBD1	TRBV29-1	many	TRBJ1-1	TGCAGCGTTAGACAGGGGGCAACTGAAGCTTTCTTT	CSVRQGATEAFF
-	TRBV5-6	many	TRBJ1-5	TGTGCCAGCAGCTTGGCAGGGAGCAATCAGCCCCAGCATTTT	CASSLAGSNQPQHF
-	TRBV15	-	TRBJ2-5	TGTGCCACCAGCAGAGATTCGGGGGGCCGCGGGGAGACCCAGTACTTC	CATSRDSGGRGETQYF
TRBD1	TRBV4-1	-	TRBJ2-2	TGCGCCAGCAGCCTCCCGGGACAGGGAATAGGAACGAACACCGGGGAGCTGTTTTTT	CASSLPGQGIGTNTGELFF
-	TRBV2	many	TRBJ1-3	TGTGCCAGCAGTGGAGCCTACTCTGGAAACACCATATATTTT	CASSGAYSGNTIYF
-	TRBV7-6	-	TRBJ1-2	TGTGCCAGCAGCGCAACCGGGTATGGCTACACCTTC	CASSATGYGYTF
-	TRBV2	many	TRBJ1-3	TGTGCCAGCAGTGAACCGCACTCTGGAAACACCATATATTTT	CASSEPHSGNTIYF
-	TRBV15	few	TRBJ1-5	TGTGCCACCAGCAGAGACCAACAGGGCCGTATTCCAATTAGCAATCAGCCCCAGCATTTT	CATSRDQQGRIPISNQPQHF
-	TRBV28	many	TRBJ2-3	TGTGCCAGCAGTTTATCCCCGGGCACAGATACGCAGTATTTT	CASSLSPGTDTQYF
-	TRBV9	many	TRBJ1-2	TGTGCCAGCAGCGTAGGTGAAGGATACTATGGCTACACCTTC	CASSVGEGYYGYTF
-	TRBV2	many	TRBJ2-1	TGTGCCAGCCGCCGGGGCCGAGACCTAGGCCAGCAGTTCTTC	CASRRGRDLGQQFF
-	TRBV13	many	TRBJ1-2	TGTGCCAGCAGCTTAGTACCGGGGGCAGGATATGGCTACACCTTC	CASSLVPGAGYGYTF
-	TRBV20-1	many	TRBJ2-3	TGCAGTGCTGACGCGGGGGCATCAGATACGCAGTATTTT	CSADAGASDTQYF
TRBD2	TRBV20-1	many	TRBJ2-3	TGCAGTGCCCGACTAGCGGGGATTGATACGCAGTATTTT	CSARLAGIDTQYF
TRBD1	TRBV2	many	TRBJ2-1	TGTGCCAGCAGTCTAATGGGACAGGGCGGGAATGAGCAGTTCTTC	CASSLMGQGGNEQFF
TRBD1	TRBV6-1	many	TRBJ1-2	TGTGCCAGCACCGGACAGGGAGATGGCTACACCTTC	CASTGQGDGYTF
-	TRBV5-1	many	TRBJ1-2	TGCGCCAGCAGCGCTATAACTACTGGCTATGGCTACACCTTC	CASSAITTGYGYTF
-	TRBV6-2/TRBV6-3	-	TRBJ1-2	TGTGCCAGCAGTTCCGTACGGGACTTGTATGGCTACACCTTC	CASSSVRDLYGYTF
-	TRBV7-8	few	TRBJ1-6	TGTGCCAGCAGCTCTGGACAGATATGGAATTCACCCCTCCACTTT	CASSSGQIWNSPLHF
-	TRBV7-9	few	TRBJ2-1	TGTGCCAGCAGCTTAGCTGGGCTAGTCGGATCCTACAATGAGCAGTTCTTC	CASSLAGLVGSYNEQFF
TRBD1	TRBV2	many	TRBJ2-1	TGTGCCAGCAGGGCCGGGACAGGGTTTGATGAGCAGTTCTTC	CASRAGTGFDEQFF
-	TRBV19	-	TRBJ1-4	TGTGCCAGTAGACCGCGGGCAGCAACTAATGAAAAACTGTTTTTT	CASRPRAATNEKLFF
-	TRBV5-5	many	TRBJ1-1	TGTGCCAGCAGCTTCTCCACTCAGGGGCGGACTGAAGCTTTCTTT	CASSFSTQGRTEAFF
-	TRBV20-1	few	TRBJ2-7	TGCAGTGCTAGATCGACCCGGGGGAGGAACGAGCAGTACTTC	CSARSTRGRNEQYF
TRBD1	TRBV7-9	many	TRBJ1-1	TGTGCCAGCAGCGACCTAACAGGGGAGACTGAAGCTTTCTTT	CASSDLTGETEAFF
-	TRBV15	few	TRBJ1-1	TGCGCCGCCAGCAAAACAGGGTATTCGGACACTGAAGCTTTCTTT	CAASKTGYSDTEAFF
-	TRBV15	many	TRBJ1-2	TGTGCCACCAGCCGAAACCAGGGAGTAGGGGGCTACACCTTC	CATSRNQGVGGYTF
TRBD1	TRBV9	few	TRBJ2-2	TGTGCCAGCAGCACACCGGGACAGGGATACACCGGGGAGCTGTTTTTT	CASSTPGQGYTGELFF
-	TRBV6-1	many	TRBJ1-2	TGTGCCAGCAGGGCTGACAGTGGATATGGCTACACCTTC	CASRADSGYGYTF
TRBD1	TRBV11-2	-	TRBJ1-2	TGTGCCAGCAGCCCCAATAGGGGGCGCGGTGGATATGGCTACACCTTC	CASSPNRGRGGYGYTF
-	TRBV2	many	TRBJ2-1	TGTGCCAGCGGCCGTCCCTACAATGAGCAGTTCTTC	CASGRPYNEQFF
TRBD1	TRBV19	few	TRBJ2-3	TGTGCCAGTACCCGGACAGGTTTCAGCACAGATACGCAGTATTTT	CASTRTGFSTDTQYF
-	TRBV3-1	many	TRBJ2-5	TGTGCCAGCAGCCAAGGTCCCGGAACGAGGGAGACCCAGTACTTC	CASSQGPGTRETQYF
-	TRBV7-9	few	TRBJ2-7	TGTGCCAGCAGCTTAGCGGGGGTAGGGAGGTACGAGCAGTACTTC	CASSLAGVGRYEQYF
-	TRBV12-3/TRBV12-4	-	TRBJ1-2	TGTGCCAGCAGTGGAGGAACAGGGCCCCCGGGGGGCTACACCTTC	CASSGGTGPPGGYTF
-	TRBV9	-	TRBJ1-2	TGTGCCAGCAGCGCGGGGGAGCCCTATGGCTACACCTTC	CASSAGEPYGYTF
-	TRBV6-1	many	TRBJ1-2	TGTGCCAGCAGTCCGACCGGGACGATCTATGGCTACACCTTC	CASSPTGTIYGYTF
-	TRBV7-2	many	TRBJ1-2	TGTGCCAGCAGCCCCCCGACGCAGGGGCGCGGAGGCTACACCTTC	CASSPPTQGRGGYTF
-	TRBV6-1	many	TRBJ1-5	TGTGCCAGCAATAGGTTGGGCCAGCCCCAGCATTTT	CASNRLGQPQHF
TRBD2	TRBV19	few	TRBJ2-7	TGTGCCAGTAAAAACTCCGCGGGGGGAAGCTCCTACGAGCAGTACTTC	CASKNSAGGSSYEQYF
-	TRBV6-2/TRBV6-3	-	TRBJ1-6	TGTGCCAGCAGCCGAGAGAGCTACTATAATTCACCCCTCCACTTT	CASSRESYYNSPLHF
TRBD1	TRBV5-1	-	TRBJ2-5	TGCGCCAGCAGCGACGGGACAGGGGGCGAGGAGACCCAGTACTTC	CASSDGTGGEETQYF
TRBD1	TRBV24-1	few	TRBJ2-3	TGTGCCACCAGTGGCCAACAGGGGAATACGCAGTATTTT	CATSGQQGNTQYF
-	TRBV9	-	TRBJ2-3	TGTGCCAGCAGCGCCGGGCAAACACTACCTAGGACAGATACGCAGTATTTT	CASSAGQTLPRTDTQYF
-	TRBV12-3/TRBV12-4	many	TRBJ1-5	TGTGCCAGCAGACTGGGACGCCCGGGAGCCCAGCATTTT	CASRLGRPGAQHF
TRBD2	TRBV7-2	many	TRBJ2-5	TGTGCCAGCAGCTTCCTAGCGGGGGCGTCGGGGTCGACCCAGTACTTC	CASSFLAGASGSTQYF